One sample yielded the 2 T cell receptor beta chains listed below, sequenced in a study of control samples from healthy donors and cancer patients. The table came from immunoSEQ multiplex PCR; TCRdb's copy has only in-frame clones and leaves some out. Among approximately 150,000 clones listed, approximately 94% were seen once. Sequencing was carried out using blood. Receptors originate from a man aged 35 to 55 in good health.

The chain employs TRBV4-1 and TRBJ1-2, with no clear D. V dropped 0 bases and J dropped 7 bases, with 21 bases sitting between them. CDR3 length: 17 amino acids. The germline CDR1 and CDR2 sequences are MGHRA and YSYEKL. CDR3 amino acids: CASSQEPRGGSMSGYTF. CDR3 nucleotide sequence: TGCGCCAGCAGCCAAGAACCCCGGGGAGGGTCCATGTCTGGCTACACCTTC.

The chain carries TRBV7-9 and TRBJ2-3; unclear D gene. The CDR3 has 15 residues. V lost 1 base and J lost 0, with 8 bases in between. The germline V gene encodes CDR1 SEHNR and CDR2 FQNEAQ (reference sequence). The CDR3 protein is CASSLGIASTDTQYF. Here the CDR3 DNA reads TGTGCCAGCAGCTTAGGAATTGCTAGCACAGATACGCAGTATTTT.